This T cell receptor (beta chain) was captured in a study of CD8 T cells in Susac syndrome. Random hexamers were used to reverse transcribe an amount of roughly 0.5 to 1 ug RNA. TCRdb re-derived calls from the immunoSEQ multiplex PCR reads in MiXCR, one entry per CDR3 protein. The sample consists of 70,000 or so distinct CDR3 sequences, over 85% of them appearing once. The CDR3 is 14 residues long. V was pared by 3 bases and J by 0 bases, with 3 bases between. This sequence joins TRBV12-3 or TRBV12-4 and TRBJ2-6; D is ambiguous. The receptor was isolated from a human donor with multiple sclerosis. Sequenced sample: CD8+ T cells from PBMCs. The CDR3 is CASSFGSGANVLTF. CDR3 in DNA: TGTGCCAGCAGTTTTGGCTCTGGGGCCAACGTCCTGACTTTC.